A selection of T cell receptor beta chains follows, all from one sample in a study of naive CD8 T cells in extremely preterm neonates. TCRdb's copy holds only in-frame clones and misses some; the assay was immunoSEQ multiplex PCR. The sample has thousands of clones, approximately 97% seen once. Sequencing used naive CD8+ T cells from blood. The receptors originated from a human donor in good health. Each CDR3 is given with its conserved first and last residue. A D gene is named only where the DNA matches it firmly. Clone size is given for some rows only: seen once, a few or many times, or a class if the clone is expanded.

CDR3nt: TGTGCCAGCAGTTCCGGGACAAAACACACCGGGGAGCTGTTTTTT
CDR3aa: CASSSGTKHTGELFF
abundance: -
len: 15
v_gene: TRBV6-1
j_gene: TRBJ2-2
d_gene: -

CDR3nt: TGCGCCAGCAGCTTGGGAGGCGGGGGAGATGAGCAGTTCTTC
CDR3aa: CASSLGGGGDEQFF
abundance: -
len: 14
v_gene: TRBV5-1
j_gene: TRBJ2-1
d_gene: TRBD2

CDR3nt: TGTGCCAGCAGGATCGGGGGGGGAAGCAATCAGCCCCAGCATTTT
CDR3aa: CASRIGGGSNQPQHF
abundance: once
len: 15
v_gene: TRBV2
j_gene: TRBJ1-5
d_gene: -

CDR3nt: TGTGCCAGCAGCCCCCGGGGGGCCGTGGGGTACAATGAGCAGTTCTTC
CDR3aa: CASSPRGAVGYNEQFF
abundance: -
len: 16
v_gene: TRBV27
j_gene: TRBJ2-1
d_gene: -

CDR3nt: TGTGCCGTCCGGGACACCTACGAGCAGTACTTC
CDR3aa: CAVRDTYEQYF
abundance: -
len: 11
v_gene: TRBV6-1
j_gene: TRBJ2-7
d_gene: -

CDR3nt: TGTGCCAGCAGCGCTTGGAGCGGGGGCCTCGATACGCAGTATTTT
CDR3aa: CASSAWSGGLDTQYF
abundance: -
len: 15
v_gene: TRBV5-4
j_gene: TRBJ2-3
d_gene: TRBD2

CDR3nt: TGTGCCAGCACCATAATCGCGGGGGCGATACGAGAGACCCAGTACTTC
CDR3aa: CASTIIAGAIRETQYF
abundance: -
len: 16
v_gene: TRBV7-9
j_gene: TRBJ2-5
d_gene: -

CDR3nt: TGTGCCAGCAGTTTCGGGACAGGGGGCGAAGCTTTCTTT
CDR3aa: CASSFGTGGEAFF
abundance: -
len: 13
v_gene: TRBV28
j_gene: TRBJ1-1
d_gene: TRBD1

CDR3nt: TGCGCCAGCAGCCAAGCGGTTCAGGGCAACTATGGCTACACCTTC
CDR3aa: CASSQAVQGNYGYTF
abundance: -
len: 15
v_gene: TRBV4-1
j_gene: TRBJ1-2
d_gene: -

CDR3nt: TGTGCCAGACGACAGGGCTCACAAAAACTGTTTTTT
CDR3aa: CARRQGSQKLFF
abundance: -
len: 12
v_gene: TRBV6-5
j_gene: TRBJ1-4
d_gene: TRBD1

CDR3nt: TGTGCCAGCAGCGCGAGACAGGGGGTAGGGACTGAAGCTTTCTTT
CDR3aa: CASSARQGVGTEAFF
abundance: -
len: 15
v_gene: TRBV7-8
j_gene: TRBJ1-1
d_gene: TRBD1

CDR3nt: TGCGCCAGCAGCCAAGGAACAGGGCCCTACGAGCAGTACTTC
CDR3aa: CASSQGTGPYEQYF
abundance: few
len: 14
v_gene: TRBV4-3
j_gene: TRBJ2-7
d_gene: -

CDR3nt: TGTGCCAGCAGCCTGGGGATGGTGGAGGGAGGGGGCTACGAGCAGTACTTC
CDR3aa: CASSLGMVEGGGYEQYF
abundance: -
len: 17
v_gene: TRBV7-9
j_gene: TRBJ2-7
d_gene: -

CDR3nt: TGTGCCAGCAACACGGGACTTAACTATGGCTACACCTTC
CDR3aa: CASNTGLNYGYTF
abundance: -
len: 13
v_gene: TRBV6-1
j_gene: TRBJ1-2
d_gene: -

CDR3nt: TGTGCCAGCAGTTTCGGGGGATTGGAGCAGTTCTTC
CDR3aa: CASSFGGLEQFF
abundance: -
len: 12
v_gene: TRBV28
j_gene: TRBJ2-1
d_gene: -

CDR3nt: TGTGCCAGCAGCCCGCAGGGCTCGGAGCAGTTCTTC
CDR3aa: CASSPQGSEQFF
abundance: -
len: 12
v_gene: TRBV11-1
j_gene: TRBJ2-1
d_gene: -

CDR3nt: TGTGCCAGCAGGGGGGGGGTAAGCTCCTACAATGAGCAGTTCTTC
CDR3aa: CASRGGVSSYNEQFF
abundance: -
len: 15
v_gene: TRBV2
j_gene: TRBJ2-1
d_gene: TRBD2

CDR3nt: TGTGCCACCAGCAGACAACTTTTGGACAGCTTCAATGAAAAACTGTTTTTT
CDR3aa: CATSRQLLDSFNEKLFF
abundance: -
len: 17
v_gene: TRBV15
j_gene: TRBJ1-4
d_gene: -

CDR3nt: TGCGCCAGCAGCCAAGGGACAGGAGGCAATCAGCCCCAGCATTTT
CDR3aa: CASSQGTGGNQPQHF
abundance: -
len: 15
v_gene: TRBV4-1
j_gene: TRBJ1-5
d_gene: TRBD1

CDR3nt: TGTGCCAGCAGTATGACTCAGCGGGGGGGCCTGCAGACCCAGTACTTC
CDR3aa: CASSMTQRGGLQTQYF
abundance: -
len: 16
v_gene: TRBV11-2
j_gene: TRBJ2-5
d_gene: TRBD2

CDR3nt: TGTGCCAGCAGCCCCAGGGGGCGAGAAGCTTTCTTT
CDR3aa: CASSPRGREAFF
abundance: -
len: 12
v_gene: TRBV28
j_gene: TRBJ1-1
d_gene: TRBD1

CDR3nt: TGTGCCAGCAGCATTACGACAGGGAAGGCCGGGGAGCTGTTTTTT
CDR3aa: CASSITTGKAGELFF
abundance: -
len: 15
v_gene: TRBV7-9
j_gene: TRBJ2-2
d_gene: TRBD1

CDR3nt: TGTGCCAGCAGCTTAGCGCAGGGTAGGGTGTCGGCGGGAAACACCATATATTTT
CDR3aa: CASSLAQGRVSAGNTIYF
abundance: -
len: 18
v_gene: TRBV7-6
j_gene: TRBJ1-3
d_gene: -

CDR3nt: TGTGCCTGCTGGACAGGGGAAACCTACGAGCAGTACTTC
CDR3aa: CACWTGETYEQYF
abundance: -
len: 13
v_gene: TRBV30
j_gene: TRBJ2-7
d_gene: TRBD1